Listed below are T cell receptor beta chains from one sample, sequenced in a study of T cells in localized non-small cell lung cancer. Produced via immunoSEQ multiplex PCR; TCRdb's table is partial and in-frame only. The data hold 1,500 to 2,000 clones, with around a quarter observed a single time. The input for sequencing was normal lung tissue next to the tumor, taken before any cancer treatment. The receptors derive from a male donor at least 60 years old with stage II lung adenocarcinoma. CDR3s include the opening cysteine and the closing phenylalanine or tryptophan. Fields, in order: D gene, clone size, CDR3 length, V gene, J gene, CDR3 protein, CDR3 DNA. The D gene is left open where the match is weak. Clone sizes are given selectively: once, few, many, or a class where the clone is expanded.

D gene: NA; clone size: few; CDR3 length: 13; V gene: TRBV10-2; J gene: TRBJ1-5; CDR3 protein: CASSEQGVQPQHF; CDR3 DNA: TGCGCCAGCAGTGAACAGGGTGTTCAGCCCCAGCATTTT
D gene: TRBD1; clone size: large; CDR3 length: 16; V gene: TRBV9; J gene: TRBJ2-5; CDR3 protein: CASSVPGTGDRETQYF; CDR3 DNA: TGTGCCAGCAGCGTCCCCGGGACAGGGGATAGAGAGACCCAGTACTTC
D gene: NA; clone size: large; CDR3 length: 15; V gene: TRBV11-3; J gene: TRBJ1-3; CDR3 protein: CASSLTRGTGNTIYF; CDR3 DNA: TGTGCCAGCAGCTTAACGAGGGGGACAGGAAACACCATATATTTT
D gene: NA; clone size: medium-sized; CDR3 length: 15; V gene: TRBV11-3; J gene: TRBJ2-5; CDR3 protein: CASSQQGGGQETQYF; CDR3 DNA: TGTGCCAGCAGTCAACAGGGTGGGGGACAAGAGACCCAGTACTTC
D gene: NA; clone size: few; CDR3 length: 14; V gene: TRBV4-1; J gene: TRBJ1-5; CDR3 protein: CASSQETGPRPQHF; CDR3 DNA: TGCGCCAGCAGCCAGGAGACAGGTCCAAGGCCCCAGCATTTT
D gene: TRBD2; clone size: few; CDR3 length: 16; V gene: TRBV9; J gene: TRBJ2-1; CDR3 protein: CASSEWTSGRSHEQFF; CDR3 DNA: TGTGCCAGCAGTGAGTGGACTAGCGGGAGATCCCATGAGCAGTTCTTC
D gene: TRBD2; clone size: medium-sized; CDR3 length: 19; V gene: TRBV11-3; J gene: TRBJ2-3; CDR3 protein: CASSRLDALAGGPTDTQYF; CDR3 DNA: TGTGCCAGCAGCAGACTTGACGCCCTAGCGGGAGGGCCCACAGATACGCAGTATTTT
D gene: TRBD2; clone size: NA; CDR3 length: 14; V gene: TRBV28; J gene: TRBJ2-7; CDR3 protein: CASSLTSGRVEQYF; CDR3 DNA: TGTGCCAGCAGTTTGACTAGCGGGAGGGTCGAGCAGTACTTC
D gene: TRBD2; clone size: once; CDR3 length: 15; V gene: TRBV19; J gene: TRBJ2-2; CDR3 protein: CASSVSGTATGELFF; CDR3 DNA: TGTGCCAGTAGTGTTAGCGGGACTGCCACCGGGGAGCTGTTTTTT
D gene: TRBD2; clone size: few; CDR3 length: 16; V gene: TRBV11-3; J gene: TRBJ2-1; CDR3 protein: CASSLDLAGGRNEQFF; CDR3 DNA: TGTGCCAGCAGCTTGGATCTAGCGGGAGGGCGGAATGAGCAGTTCTTC
D gene: TRBD1; clone size: NA; CDR3 length: 13; V gene: TRBV7-2; J gene: TRBJ1-2; CDR3 protein: CASSRQGMGGYTF; CDR3 DNA: TGTGCCAGCAGCCGACAGGGAATGGGTGGCTACACCTTC
D gene: NA; clone size: large; CDR3 length: 14; V gene: TRBV19; J gene: TRBJ2-5; CDR3 protein: CASSIGRGQETQYF; CDR3 DNA: TGTGCCAGTAGTATCGGACGAGGGCAAGAGACCCAGTACTTC
D gene: TRBD1; clone size: few; CDR3 length: 14; V gene: TRBV6-8; J gene: TRBJ1-2; CDR3 protein: CASSLTGQGYGYTF; CDR3 DNA: TGTGCCAGCAGTTTGACGGGACAGGGCTATGGCTACACCTTC
D gene: NA; clone size: few; CDR3 length: 14; V gene: TRBV5-1; J gene: TRBJ1-2; CDR3 protein: CASGLDSPNYGYTF; CDR3 DNA: TGCGCCAGCGGCTTGGACAGCCCTAACTATGGCTACACCTTC
D gene: NA; clone size: large; CDR3 length: 14; V gene: TRBV11-3; J gene: TRBJ1-1; CDR3 protein: CASSLMGERGEAFF; CDR3 DNA: TGTGCCAGCAGCTTAATGGGGGAGAGGGGTGAAGCTTTCTTT
D gene: NA; clone size: NA; CDR3 length: 15; V gene: TRBV28; J gene: TRBJ2-7; CDR3 protein: CASSLRGSPSYEQYF; CDR3 DNA: TGTGCCAGCAGTTTAAGGGGGTCCCCCTCCTACGAGCAGTACTTC
D gene: NA; clone size: NA; CDR3 length: 15; V gene: TRBV6-8; J gene: TRBJ1-4; CDR3 protein: CASSYWGRASEKLFF; CDR3 DNA: TGTGCCAGCAGTTACTGGGGCAGGGCGAGTGAAAAACTGTTTTTT
D gene: NA; clone size: few; CDR3 length: 14; V gene: TRBV28; J gene: TRBJ2-7; CDR3 protein: CASTWAGKSYEQYF; CDR3 DNA: TGTGCCAGCACCTGGGCAGGGAAATCCTACGAGCAGTACTTC
D gene: NA; clone size: few; CDR3 length: 12; V gene: TRBV28; J gene: TRBJ1-2; CDR3 protein: CASSLMRYGYTF; CDR3 DNA: TGTGCCAGCAGTTTAATGAGATATGGCTACACCTTC
D gene: NA; clone size: few; CDR3 length: 16; V gene: TRBV5-1; J gene: TRBJ1-3; CDR3 protein: CASSQMTGPSGNTIYF; CDR3 DNA: TGCGCCAGCAGCCAGATGACAGGTCCCTCTGGAAACACCATATATTTT
D gene: NA; clone size: NA; CDR3 length: 15; V gene: TRBV6-8; J gene: TRBJ2-6; CDR3 protein: CASSSVDAGANVLTF; CDR3 DNA: TGTGCCAGCAGTTCTGTGGACGCTGGGGCCAACGTCCTGACTTTC
D gene: TRBD2; clone size: NA; CDR3 length: 17; V gene: TRBV6-8; J gene: TRBJ2-7; CDR3 protein: CASSSGTSGSLVYEQYF; CDR3 DNA: TGTGCCAGCAGTTCAGGGACTAGCGGGAGTTTGGTCTACGAGCAGTACTTC
D gene: NA; clone size: few; CDR3 length: 13; V gene: TRBV6-8; J gene: TRBJ2-2; CDR3 protein: CASSDSEPGELFF; CDR3 DNA: TGTGCCAGCAGTGACTCAGAACCCGGGGAGCTGTTTTTT
D gene: NA; clone size: large; CDR3 length: 13; V gene: TRBV7-2; J gene: TRBJ2-3; CDR3 protein: CASSLSSGDTQYF; CDR3 DNA: TGTGCCAGCAGCTTATCCTCTGGGGATACGCAGTATTTT
D gene: NA; clone size: large; CDR3 length: 15; V gene: TRBV11-3; J gene: TRBJ1-2; CDR3 protein: CASSLAGGTNYGYTF; CDR3 DNA: TGTGCCAGCAGCTTGGCGGGGGGAACCAACTATGGCTACACCTTC
D gene: NA; clone size: NA; CDR3 length: 17; V gene: TRBV1; J gene: TRBJ1-5; CDR3 protein: CASSPVGGDRGYQPQHF; CDR3 DNA: TGCGCCAGCAGCCCTGTGGGTGGGGACAGGGGGTACCAGCCCCAGCATTTT
D gene: NA; clone size: NA; CDR3 length: 14; V gene: TRBV28; J gene: TRBJ1-5; CDR3 protein: CASSPMAGNQPQHF; CDR3 DNA: TGTGCCAGCAGTCCGATGGCTGGCAATCAGCCCCAGCATTTT
D gene: TRBD1; clone size: large; CDR3 length: 16; V gene: TRBV19; J gene: TRBJ2-6; CDR3 protein: CASSLTGGTGANVLTF; CDR3 DNA: TGTGCCAGTAGCCTAACAGGGGGCACTGGGGCCAACGTCCTGACTTTC
D gene: NA; clone size: NA; CDR3 length: 15; V gene: TRBV11-3; J gene: TRBJ2-5; CDR3 protein: CASSPTSGAGETQYF; CDR3 DNA: TGTGCCAGCAGCCCTACCTCAGGAGCCGGGGAGACCCAGTACTTC
D gene: NA; clone size: NA; CDR3 length: 13; V gene: TRBV10-2; J gene: TRBJ1-1; CDR3 protein: CASSAGTDTEAFF; CDR3 DNA: TGCGCCAGCAGTGCAGGGACGGACACTGAAGCTTTCTTT
D gene: NA; clone size: few; CDR3 length: 13; V gene: TRBV28; J gene: TRBJ1-1; CDR3 protein: CASIRKHRGEAFF; CDR3 DNA: TGTGCCAGCATTAGAAAGCACCGAGGGGAAGCTTTCTTT
D gene: NA; clone size: NA; CDR3 length: 12; V gene: TRBV19; J gene: TRBJ2-4; CDR3 protein: CASSHRENIQYF; CDR3 DNA: TGTGCCAGTAGCCACAGGGAAAACATTCAGTACTTC
D gene: NA; clone size: medium-sized; CDR3 length: 14; V gene: TRBV19; J gene: TRBJ1-3; CDR3 protein: CASILLPSGNTIYF; CDR3 DNA: TGTGCCAGTATATTACTTCCCTCTGGAAACACCATATATTTT
D gene: NA; clone size: medium-sized; CDR3 length: 14; V gene: TRBV9; J gene: TRBJ2-1; CDR3 protein: CASSSSRRGYEQFF; CDR3 DNA: TGTGCCAGCAGCTCCAGTCGGAGGGGGTATGAGCAGTTCTTC
D gene: NA; clone size: NA; CDR3 length: 14; V gene: TRBV9; J gene: TRBJ2-3; CDR3 protein: CASKAGRGRNTQYF; CDR3 DNA: TGTGCCAGTAAGGCGGGGCGAGGTAGAAATACGCAGTATTTT
D gene: TRBD1; clone size: few; CDR3 length: 17; V gene: TRBV29-1; J gene: TRBJ2-5; CDR3 protein: CSVEGTGALGLQETQYF; CDR3 DNA: TGCAGCGTTGAAGGGACAGGGGCGCTTGGGCTCCAAGAGACCCAGTACTTC
D gene: TRBD1; clone size: NA; CDR3 length: 16; V gene: TRBV28; J gene: TRBJ1-3; CDR3 protein: CASSSTGLGSGNTIYF; CDR3 DNA: TGTGCCAGCAGTTCGACAGGGTTAGGCTCTGGAAACACCATATATTTT
D gene: NA; clone size: few; CDR3 length: 12; V gene: TRBV9; J gene: TRBJ1-5; CDR3 protein: CASSLWRQPQHF; CDR3 DNA: TGTGCCAGCAGCTTATGGCGCCAGCCCCAGCATTTT